These 30 T cell receptor beta chains originate from one sample sequenced in a study of T cell repertoires in aging, cancer and after chemotherapy (dated by TCRdb to the late 2010s). Sequencing was performed on an Illumina MiSeq. Multiplex touch-down PCR with a mixed TRB-A/B primer pool was used to amplify rearranged TRB sequences covering the V, D and J segments. Starting from the raw public reads, TCRdb applied fastp trimming at Q25, assembled clones with MiXCR and retained in-frame beta chains. Every distinct CDR3 protein forms one entry, paired with its most common genes and DNA. Counted in this sample were about 13,000 distinct CDR3 sequences; less than 30% of them appeared once. 2.5% to 3% of the sample is held by the ten biggest clonotypes. TCR beta rearrangements were amplified from genomic DNA extracted from peripheral blood rather than from sorted cells or RNA. The specimen sequenced was blood. Every receptor here comes from a human donor in good health.

This clonotype was seen once. CDR3 in amino acids: CASSQRDATGELFF. CDR3 DNA sequence: TGTGCCAGCAGCCAAAGGGACGCCACCGGGGAGCTGTTTTTT. V and J are TRBV5-6 and TRBJ2-2, with D perhaps given as TRBD1 or TRBD2 (5 bases each). Trimming shortened V by 4 bases and J by 4 bases, and 11 bases separated the two germline ends. Germline V gene data show CDR1 as SGHDT and CDR2 as YYEEEE. The CDR3 totals 14 residues.

This clonotype was detected only a few times. This chain joins TRBV6-5 and TRBJ1-1, with TRBD1 identical over 7 bases. V lost 5 bases, J lost 0 bases, and 6 bases stayed unmatched. The CDR3 has 15 residues. Per the germline V gene, CDR1 is MNHEY and CDR2 is SVGAGI. The chain's CDR3 is CASSLQGTMNTEAFF. CDR3 DNA sequence: TGTGCCAGCAGTCTACAGGGGACTATGAACACTGAAGCTTTCTTT.

Only a few counts were recorded for this clonotype. The rearrangement joins TRBV20-1 to TRBJ2-3, with TRBD1 matching over 9 bases. The CDR3 covers 16 residues. From germline, CDR1 is DFQATT and CDR2 SNEGSKA (reference sequence). V was pared by 5 bases and J by 0 bases, with 9 bases of the junction left unmatched. The DNA of the CDR3 is TGCAGTGCTCTGAATACGGGACAGGGTAGCACAGATACGCAGTATTTT. Amino acid sequence: CSALNTGQGSTDTQYF.

By share, this clonotype counts as medium-sized. The chain joins TRBV6-5 to TRBJ1-1, with TRBD1 matching 7 bases. The V gene's germline CDR1 is MNHEY and CDR2 SVGAGI. CDR3 length: 13 amino acids. Trimming cost V 8 bases and J 1 base; bases outside gene matches: 4. Here the CDR3 reads CASGTVRNTEAFF. DNA of the CDR3: TGTGCCAGCGGGACAGTCCGGAACACTGAAGCTTTCTTT.

The J gene is TRBJ1-2, the V gene TRBV10-3; 8 nucleotides line up with TRBD1. The trim removed 8 bases at V and 4 bases at J, leaving 9 bases unmatched. The CDR3 has 14 residues. The germline V gene encodes CDR1 ENHRY and CDR2 SYGVKD. CDR3 bases: TGTGCCATCGGGGGGTCCGGGACAGGCTATGGCTACACCTTC. Translated, it gives CAIGGSGTGYGYTF.

This clonotype was counted only a few times. This chain connects TRBV7-9 to TRBJ1-2; 7 bases fit TRBD1. Germline CDR1 reads SEHNR; CDR2 reads FQNEAQ (reference sequence). V lost 3 bases to trimming and J lost 4 bases; unmatched junction nucleotides: 8. This CDR3 is 15 amino acids long. CDR3 loop: CASSFGQGGGYGYTF. CDR3 nucleotide sequence: TGTGCCAGCAGCTTCGGGCAGGGGGGGGGCTATGGCTACACCTTC.

The table lists this clonotype with a few counts. This chain joins TRBV12-3 or TRBV12-4 and TRBJ2-3; D is possibly TRBD2 (6 bases). The CDR3 runs to 14 residues. V was pared by 3 bases and J by 1 base, with 8 bases between. CDR3 loop: CASSFGGGTDTQYF. The CDR3 nucleotides are TGTGCCAGCAGTTTTGGCGGGGGCACAGATACGCAGTATTTT.

There are a few counts of this clonotype. The chain carries TRBV7-9 and TRBJ1-4, with D perhaps matching TRBD1 (6 bases). Trimming removed 2 bases at V and 6 bases at J, with 13 bases between. This CDR3 has 15 residues. The germline gives CDR1 SEHNR, CDR2 FQNEAQ (reference sequence). The CDR3 here is CASSLPGYRDEKLFF. In DNA, the CDR3 is TGTGCCAGCAGCTTACCCGGGTACAGGGATGAAAAACTGTTTTTT.

The V gene is TRBV24-1, the J gene TRBJ2-1; TRBD1 matches at 9 bases. Unmatched junction bases numbered 4, after V lost 3 bases and J lost 2 bases. The CDR3 loop spans 16 amino acids. The germline CDR1 and CDR2 sequences are KGHDR and SFDVKD. Written as DNA, the CDR3 is TGTGCCACCAGTGATCGGACAGGGGACCCCTACAATGAGCAGTTCTTC. This translates into CATSDRTGDPYNEQFF.

V and J are TRBV6-1 and TRBJ2-3; the match to TRBD2 covers 7 bases. The CDR3 length is 18 residues. Germline-derived CDR1 and CDR2 are MNHNS and SASEGT. Germline trimming cut 3 bases from V and 6 bases from J; bases unmatched to any gene: 18. CDR3 in DNA: TGTGCCAGCAGTGATGGGGGGAGCGGGGCCTTTCGTCGGGATACGCAGTATTTT. The encoded protein is CASSDGGSGAFRRDTQYF.

This chain uses TRBV6-2 or TRBV6-3 with TRBJ1-3; D gene ambiguous. V lost 7 bases to trimming and J lost 0 bases, with 19 bases between them. From germline, CDR1 is MNHEY and CDR2 SVGEGT. The CDR3 is 17 residues long. CDR3 sequence (DNA): TGTGCCAGCACCCCAGTGGAACGGTTCGTCTCTGGAAACACCATATATTTT. Encoded protein: CASTPVERFVSGNTIYF.

This clonotype was counted between two and nine times. The chain links TRBV12-3 or TRBV12-4 to TRBJ1-5, with 9 nucleotides matching TRBD1. Trimming took 6 bases from V and 5 from J; bases not matched to a gene: 2. The CDR3 spans 13 residues. The CDR3 reads CASSRTGDQPQHF. CDR3 coding DNA: TGTGCCAGCAGCCGGACAGGGGATCAGCCCCAGCATTTT.

The chain employs TRBV10-3 and TRBJ1-1; no clear D gene. CDR3 length: 15 amino acids. Between the trimmed V and J ends, which lost 6 bases and 0 bases, there was a span of 14 bases. Germline CDR1 and CDR2: ENHRY and SYGVKD. CDR3 DNA: TGTGCCATCAGCCCTGGACGGAGCTTGAACACTGAAGCTTTCTTT. This encodes CAISPGRSLNTEAFF.

This chain links TRBV25-1 with TRBJ1-3; D is ambiguous. The CDR3 sequence is 16 residues long. V lost 1 base and J 0 bases, leaving 10 bases between the germline ends. From germline, CDR1 is MGHDK and CDR2 SYGVNS. The CDR3 coding sequence is TGTGCCAGCAGTGAATGGGTGGCGGACTCTGGAAACACCATATATTTT. Its translation is CASSEWVADSGNTIYF. The whole variable domain, filled in from reference TRBV25-1 and TRBJ1-3, reads EADIYQTPRYLVIGTGKKITLECSQTMGHDKMYWYQQDPGMELHLIHYSYGVNSTEKGDLSSESTVSRIRTEHFPLTLESARPSHTSQYLCASSEWVADSGNTIYFGEGSWLTVV.

CDR3 nucleotides: TGCGCCAGCAGCTTGGGGGGTTCTGACACCGGGGAGCTGTTTTTT. It yields the protein CASSLGGSDTGELFF. J is TRBJ2-2 and V is TRBV5-1; no definite D call. V was trimmed by 0 bases and J by 3 bases, leaving 9 bases between them. This CDR3 has 15 residues. Germline values: CDR1 SGHRS, CDR2 YFSETQ.

This clonotype occurred a few times. The J gene is TRBJ1-5, the V gene TRBV6-5; TRBD1 matches 9 bases. Germline lookup yields CDR1 MNHEY and CDR2 SVGAGI. V gave up 5 bases and J gave up 2 bases; unmatched junction bases: 7. This CDR3 region has 16 residues. The DNA of the CDR3 is TGTGCCAGCAGTCTTCCGGGACAGGGAGGCAATCAGCCCCAGCATTTT. Protein sequence: CASSLPGQGGNQPQHF.

Notes on this clonotype: A much larger clone lies a single base off, so this may be a read error. The rearrangement joins TRBV6-1 to TRBJ2-7, with 8 bases aligning to TRBD1. V trimming: 6 bases; J trimming: 5 bases; junction bases outside the gene matches: 12. In germline, CDR1 is MNHNS, CDR2 SASEGT. CDR3 length equals 15 residues. The DNA of the CDR3 is TGTGCCAGCAGCTGGACAGGGCCCCTCGCCCACGAGCAGTACTTC. It translates to CASSWTGPLAHEQYF.

The chain joins TRBV28 to TRBJ1-5; D is undetermined. The germline V gene has CDR1 MDHEN and CDR2 SYDVKM. CDR3 size: 13 residues. V was cut by 7 bases and J by 0 bases, with 7 bases left in between. The CDR3 protein is CASTLNSNQPQHF. In DNA form, the CDR3 reads TGTGCCAGCACGCTGAATAGCAATCAGCCCCAGCATTTT.

The chain links TRBV20-1 to TRBJ1-5; 9 nucleotides agree with TRBD1. The CDR3 has 15 amino acids. Germline values: CDR1 DFQATT, CDR2 SNEGSKA (reference sequence). Trimming removed 4 bases from V and 2 bases from J; junction bases left unmatched: 6. CDR3 protein: CSAMTGGVRNQPQHF. Written as DNA, the CDR3 is TGCAGTGCTATGACAGGGGGTGTGCGCAATCAGCCCCAGCATTTT.

This clonotype has only one observation. The genes are TRBV28 and TRBJ1-2; the D gene is possibly TRBD1 (5 bases). The CDR3 spans 14 residues. Trimming took 2 bases from V and 2 from J, leaving 9 bases between them. Germline CDR1 is MDHEN and CDR2 is SYDVKM. DNA for the CDR3: TGTGCCAGCAGTTTAATGGGACGGAACTATGGCTACACCTTC. Encoded protein: CASSLMGRNYGYTF.

The V call is TRBV4-1, the J call TRBJ1-2; weak D call: TRBD1 (5 bases). In germline, CDR1 is MGHRA, CDR2 YSYEKL. Trimming removed 4 bases from V and 1 base from J, with 13 bases in between. This CDR3 is built from 15 residues. The CDR3 loop is CASSPQDGLNYGYTF. CDR3 nucleotides: TGCGCCAGCAGCCCACAGGACGGGCTTAACTATGGCTACACCTTC.

The chain carries TRBV12-3 or TRBV12-4 and TRBJ2-1; 9 bases agree with TRBD2. V was clipped by 6 bases and J by 8 bases; unmatched bases: 5. The CDR3 is 13 amino acids. The CDR3 protein is CASRGLAIDEQFF. The DNA for the CDR3 is TGTGCCAGCAGGGGACTAGCTATCGATGAGCAGTTCTTC.

This clonotype was seen only a few times. For the CDR3, the DNA is TGTGCCACCCGTAAGACAGGGGGTCAGCCCCAGCATTTT. This gives the protein CATRKTGGQPQHF. This chain uses TRBV6-2 or TRBV6-3 with TRBJ1-5; 9 bases line up with TRBD1. J was trimmed by 6 bases and V by 10 bases; bases with no gene match: 7. The CDR3 has 13 residues. The V gene's germline CDR1 is MNHEY and CDR2 SVGEGT.

In its sample, this clonotype ranks as medium-sized (0.01 to 0.1%). The chain combines TRBV6-5 with TRBJ2-3; D gene unclear. The CDR3 has 13 residues. Looked up from germline, CDR1 is MNHEY and CDR2 is SVGAGI. The germline V and J ends were trimmed by 6 bases and 2 bases, with 9 bases remaining between them. CDR3 nucleotide sequence: TGTGCCAGCAGCCCCTCGCCCACAGATACGCAGTATTTT. Amino acid sequence: CASSPSPTDTQYF.

The rearrangement uses TRBV25-1 and TRBJ2-7; D remains unclear. CDR3 length equals 11 residues. CDR1 MGHDK and CDR2 SYGVNS come from the germline V gene. V was clipped by 5 bases and J by 1 base, with 3 bases between them. In DNA, the CDR3 is TGTGCCAGCAGTAGTTCCTACGAGCAGTACGTC. Its protein is CASSSSYEQYV.

The CDR3 nucleotides are TGCGCCAGCAGTGAGAGGACGGGAAAATCCTACAATGAGCAGTTCTTC. This translates into CASSERTGKSYNEQFF. This chain connects TRBV10-2 to TRBJ2-1, with D possibly matching TRBD2 (5 bases). The ends were cut back, 2 bases at V and 1 base at J, with 12 bases in the middle. Germline V CDR1 and CDR2: WSHSY, SAAADI. This CDR3 has 16 amino acids.

The chain recombines TRBV5-1 with TRBJ2-7, with 11 positions matching TRBD1. Germline V gene lookup returns CDR1 SGHRS and CDR2 YFSETQ. The CDR3 contains 15 residues. The V segment lost 2 bases and the J segment 6 bases; nucleotides outside the gene matches: 7. CDR3 amino acids: CASSFSGQGASEQYV. CDR3 DNA: TGCGCCAGCAGCTTCAGTGGACAGGGGGCTTCCGAGCAGTACGTC.

Sample share makes this clonotype medium-sized. CDR3 protein: CSARDRVVYGYTF. Written as DNA, the CDR3 is TGCAGTGCCCGGGACAGGGTGGTCTATGGCTACACCTTC. This chain links TRBV20-1 with TRBJ1-2; TRBD1 matches 9 bases. J gave up 4 bases and V 6 bases, and 6 bases lay outside the gene matches. The CDR3 extends over 13 amino acids. From germline, CDR1 is DFQATT and CDR2 SNEGSKA (reference sequence).

The rearrangement links TRBV5-1 to TRBJ1-2; 7 bases match TRBD1. The CDR3 length is 15 residues. From germline, CDR1 is SGHRS and CDR2 YFSETQ. The trim removed 4 bases at V and 4 bases at J, leaving 10 bases unmatched. This CDR3 is CASSPVGQAFYGYTF. The CDR3 DNA reads TGCGCCAGCAGCCCGGTCGGACAGGCGTTCTATGGCTACACCTTC.

This chain links TRBV19 with TRBJ2-1; D might be TRBD1 (6 bases). CDR3 length: 14 amino acids. Germline V CDR1 and CDR2: LNHDA, SQIVND (reference sequence). V was clipped by 6 bases and J by 10 bases, with 19 bases between them. CDR3 region: CASSNPLRGREQFF. The CDR3, as DNA: TGTGCCAGTAGCAACCCCCTTAGGGGGAGAGAGCAGTTCTTC.